These 3 T cell receptor beta chains originate from one sample sequenced in a study of shared clonotypes between healthy human individuals. Measured with immunoSEQ multiplex PCR; TCRdb has only the in-frame clones, and not every one. The sample lists roughly 1 million clones; around 75% were seen once. The sample was memory CD4+ T cells sorted from blood. This sample's subset: CD45RA-negative fraction. Every receptor here comes from a young man in good health.

The chain combines TRBV19 with TRBJ1-5, with 8 positions matching TRBD1. Trimming took 9 bases from V and 2 from J; bases not matched to a gene: 6. CDR3 size: 14 residues. The V gene's germline CDR1 is LNHDA and CDR2 SQIVND (reference sequence). The CDR3 here is CASNDRGRNQPQHF. In DNA, the CDR3 is TGTGCCAGCAACGACAGGGGACGCAATCAGCCCCAGCATTTT. Full variable domain (remainder filled in from reference TRBV19 and TRBJ1-5): DGGITQSPKYLFRKEGQNVTLSCEQNLNHDAMYWYRQDPGQGLRLIYYSQIVNDFQKGDIAEGYSVSREKKESFPLTVTSAQKNPTAFYLCASNDRGRNQPQHFGDGTRLSIL.

The chain combines TRBV11-2 with TRBJ2-3; 10 nucleotides match TRBD2. The germline V gene encodes CDR1 SGHAT and CDR2 FQNNGV. With 4 bases clipped from V and 2 bases from J, the junction kept 6 bases outside the gene matches. The CDR3 is 16 amino acids. CDR3: CASSSLAGLLTDTQYF. CDR3 in DNA: TGTGCCAGCAGCTCACTAGCGGGGTTACTCACAGATACGCAGTATTTT.

The gene calls are TRBV25-1 and TRBJ1-4; unclear D gene. The CDR3 contains 15 residues. CDR1 MGHDK and CDR2 SYGVNS come from the germline V gene. Between the trimmed V and J ends, which lost 2 bases and 7 bases, there was a span of 14 bases. The CDR3, as DNA: TGTGCCAGCAGTGAAATTCACCCAAGAGGTGAAAAACTGTTTTTT. Translating gives CASSEIHPRGEKLFF.